A selection of T cell receptor beta chains follows, all from one sample in a study of T cell repertoires in cytomegalovirus infection. TCRdb re-called the reads with MiXCR, one entry per CDR3 protein. The sample shows about a million distinct CDR3 sequences, less than 35% of them seen only once. Their recognized antigens are unknown. The sequencing here drew on cultured CD8+ T cells from PBMCs, taken from culture after CMV antigen stimulation. These receptors were obtained from a human donor in good health (CMV status not recorded). Some clones in this sample may be carry-over from other donors' samples. The CDR3 runs from the conserved cysteine through the conserved F or W. The order of the fields is CDR3 protein, CDR3 DNA, D gene, J gene, clone size, V gene. The D gene is left open where the match is weak. Size is omitted from some rows. Given values are once, few, many or a class for expanded clones.

CDR3 protein: CASSPLGEVAGELFF
CDR3 DNA: TGTGCCAGCAGCCCCCTCGGGGAGGTGGCCGGGGAGCTGTTTTTT
D gene: .
J gene: TRBJ2-2
clone size: few
V gene: TRBV7-6

CDR3 protein: CASSYVTSGYNEQFF
CDR3 DNA: TGTGCCAGCAGTTACGTGACTAGCGGGTACAATGAGCAGTTCTTC
D gene: TRBD2
J gene: TRBJ2-1
clone size: .
V gene: TRBV6-2/TRBV6-3

CDR3 protein: CASSEHRDSLWGYTF
CDR3 DNA: TGTGCCAGCAGCGAGCACCGGGACAGCCTTTGGGGCTACACCTTC
D gene: TRBD1
J gene: TRBJ1-2
clone size: .
V gene: TRBV9

CDR3 protein: CASSPPGLAIDEQFF
CDR3 DNA: TGTGCCAGCAGTCCCCCGGGACTAGCGATAGATGAGCAGTTCTTC
D gene: TRBD2
J gene: TRBJ2-1
clone size: many
V gene: TRBV12-3/TRBV12-4

CDR3 protein: CASSVLGGEGNEQFF
CDR3 DNA: TGTGCCAGTAGTGTTTTAGGGGGCGAGGGTAATGAGCAGTTCTTC
D gene: TRBD1
J gene: TRBJ2-1
clone size: few
V gene: TRBV19

CDR3 protein: CASSPKGPTYEQYF
CDR3 DNA: TGTGCCAGCAGTCCAAAGGGTCCCACCTACGAGCAGTACTTC
D gene: .
J gene: TRBJ2-7
clone size: few
V gene: TRBV27

CDR3 protein: CASSSLRQVYNEKLFF
CDR3 DNA: TGTGCCAGCAGTTCCCTCCGACAGGTCTACAATGAAAAACTGTTTTTT
D gene: .
J gene: TRBJ1-4
clone size: .
V gene: TRBV6-8

CDR3 protein: CASSFRGRDRDTQYF
CDR3 DNA: TGTGCCAGCAGCTTCCGAGGCAGGGACCGGGATACGCAGTATTTT
D gene: .
J gene: TRBJ2-3
clone size: many
V gene: TRBV7-2

CDR3 protein: CASSLEGPLGTQYF
CDR3 DNA: TGTGCCAGCAGCTTAGAGGGGCCACTTGGGACCCAGTACTTC
D gene: .
J gene: TRBJ2-5
clone size: .
V gene: TRBV7-9

CDR3 protein: CAINPGTSGIEKYF
CDR3 DNA: TGTGCCATCAATCCCGGGACTAGCGGCATCGAGAAGTACTTC
D gene: TRBD2
J gene: TRBJ2-7
clone size: few
V gene: TRBV10-3

CDR3 protein: CASSQGVGTEAFF
CDR3 DNA: TGTGCCAGCAGTCAGGGGGTGGGGACTGAAGCTTTCTTT
D gene: TRBD1
J gene: TRBJ1-1
clone size: many
V gene: TRBV6-1

CDR3 protein: CASSRKNPYEQYF
CDR3 DNA: TGTGCCAGCAGCCGAAAAAATCCCTACGAGCAGTACTTC
D gene: .
J gene: TRBJ2-7
clone size: few
V gene: TRBV12-3/TRBV12-4

CDR3 protein: CASSLDPRYGSYEQYF
CDR3 DNA: TGTGCCAGCAGCTTAGACCCTCGGTATGGCTCCTACGAGCAGTACTTC
D gene: .
J gene: TRBJ2-7
clone size: few
V gene: TRBV7-9

CDR3 protein: CASRPGTFGYTF
CDR3 DNA: TGTGCCAGCAGACCGGGGACATTTGGCTACACCTTC
D gene: .
J gene: TRBJ1-2
clone size: .
V gene: TRBV7-6

CDR3 protein: CASSYSRQLNTEAFF
CDR3 DNA: TGTGCCAGCAGTTACTCAAGACAGCTGAACACTGAAGCTTTCTTT
D gene: .
J gene: TRBJ1-1
clone size: .
V gene: TRBV6-2/TRBV6-3

CDR3 protein: CASSEAIWDQSSYNEQFF
CDR3 DNA: TGTGCCAGCAGTGAAGCGATTTGGGACCAAAGCTCCTACAATGAGCAGTTCTTC
D gene: .
J gene: TRBJ2-1
clone size: few
V gene: TRBV6-1

CDR3 protein: CASSQDGGSEAFF
CDR3 DNA: TGCGCCAGCAGCCAAGATGGTGGGAGCGAAGCTTTCTTT
D gene: .
J gene: TRBJ1-1
clone size: .
V gene: TRBV4-1

CDR3 protein: CASSYSPAGGLETQYF
CDR3 DNA: TGTGCCAGCAGTTACTCCCCAGCGGGGGGGCTGGAGACCCAGTACTTC
D gene: TRBD2
J gene: TRBJ2-5
clone size: few
V gene: TRBV6-5

CDR3 protein: CASQGASPTEAFF
CDR3 DNA: TGTGCCAGCCAGGGGGCTAGCCCCACTGAAGCTTTCTTT
D gene: TRBD1
J gene: TRBJ1-1
clone size: .
V gene: TRBV6-4

CDR3 protein: CASSVWGGHKETQYF
CDR3 DNA: TGTGCCAGCAGCGTATGGGGGGGCCACAAGGAGACCCAGTACTTC
D gene: .
J gene: TRBJ2-5
clone size: .
V gene: TRBV9

CDR3 protein: CASSLLSGGHYNEQFF
CDR3 DNA: TGTGCCAGCAGTTTATTAAGCGGGGGGCACTACAATGAGCAGTTCTTC
D gene: TRBD2
J gene: TRBJ2-1
clone size: .
V gene: TRBV27

CDR3 protein: CASSAGDRGSETQYF
CDR3 DNA: TGTGCCAGCAGCGCCGGGGACAGGGGGAGTGAGACCCAGTACTTC
D gene: TRBD1
J gene: TRBJ2-5
clone size: .
V gene: TRBV9

CDR3 protein: CASSLNIYSGGEQEQFF
CDR3 DNA: TGTGCCAGCAGCCTGAATATATATAGCGGGGGGGAGCAAGAGCAGTTCTTC
D gene: TRBD2
J gene: TRBJ2-1
clone size: few
V gene: TRBV7-9

CDR3 protein: CASSQESSGGYNEQFF
CDR3 DNA: TGCGCCAGCAGCCAAGAGTCTAGCGGGGGGTACAATGAGCAGTTCTTC
D gene: TRBD2
J gene: TRBJ2-1
clone size: .
V gene: TRBV4-1

CDR3 protein: CASSLRGMSSGNTIYF
CDR3 DNA: TGTGCCAGCAGCCTCAGGGGGATGAGCTCTGGAAACACCATATATTTT
D gene: TRBD1
J gene: TRBJ1-3
clone size: many
V gene: TRBV7-2

CDR3 protein: CASSFFPNTQYF
CDR3 DNA: TGTGCCAGCAGTTTTTTTCCAAATACGCAGTATTTT
D gene: .
J gene: TRBJ2-3
clone size: .
V gene: TRBV27

CDR3 protein: CSVERGGQITDTQYF
CDR3 DNA: TGCAGCGTTGAAAGGGGGGGACAGATCACAGATACGCAGTATTTT
D gene: .
J gene: TRBJ2-3
clone size: .
V gene: TRBV29-1

CDR3 protein: CASSFSQGRGNEQFF
CDR3 DNA: TGTGCCAGCAGCTTTTCCCAGGGTCGGGGTAATGAGCAGTTCTTC
D gene: .
J gene: TRBJ2-1
clone size: .
V gene: TRBV7-6

CDR3 protein: CASSSEGQPYEQYF
CDR3 DNA: TGTGCCAGCAGCTCAGAGGGACAGCCCTACGAGCAGTACTTC
D gene: TRBD1
J gene: TRBJ2-7
clone size: few
V gene: TRBV4-2